This T cell receptor beta chain originates from a study of CD8 T cells in Susac syndrome. Random hexamers served to reverse transcribe roughly 0.45 to 1 ug RNA. Multiplex immunoSEQ PCR targeted 54 Vbeta and 13 Jbeta TCR beta segments. TCRdb reanalysed the immunoSEQ multiplex PCR reads using MiXCR and keeps one entry per CDR3 protein. Among 100,000 to 150,000 distinct CDR3 sequences listed, 90% to 95% were seen once. Patients with Susac syndrome met the recently defined diagnostic criteria for definite or probable disease. The CD8+ and CD4+ T cells were negatively isolated, with the TEMRA cells enriched by FACS. The sample was CD8+ T cells from PBMCs. The receptor comes from a human donor with Susac syndrome.

For the CDR3, the DNA is TGTGCCAGCAGTGAATTGGGGGAGGGCGTTCAGCCCCAGCATTTT. Amino acids: CASSELGEGVQPQHF. The rearrangement joins TRBV6-1 to TRBJ1-5, with D possibly being TRBD1 (5 bases). The ends were cut back, 2 bases at V and 6 bases at J, with 14 bases in the middle. Germline V gene data show CDR1 as MNHNS and CDR2 as SASEGT. There are 15 residues in the CDR3.